This entry describes one T cell receptor beta chain. What it recognizes is unknown. Other DNA sequences in this sample translate to the same CDR3. The investigators reverse transcribed all of the isolated RNA, so they sequenced expressed TCRB transcripts. Produced via immunoSEQ multiplex PCR; TCRdb's table is partial and in-frame only. The table shows roughly 700,000 clones, with around 15% occurring only once. The data were taken from a study of beta chain features in type 1 diabetes. Study conclusions and caveats: Individuals with type 1 diabetes displayed fewer insertions and more deletions at VDJ junctions. Naive, central memory and Treg TCRB repertoires appeared more alike in patients than in healthy donors. For Type 1 diabetes patients, all four CD4+ subsets carried TCRB CDR3s that were moderately but significantly shorter.

The CDR3 has 13 residues. V was pared by 5 bases and J by 3 bases, with 9 bases between. Germline CDR1 is MNHNS and CDR2 is SASEGT. The sequence came from a man younger than 30 with type 1 diabetes. The specimen sequenced was naive CD4+ T cells from blood. The V gene is TRBV6-1, the J gene TRBJ2-3, with D perhaps matching TRBD2 (5 bases). The CDR3 spells CASSSRGTDTQYF. The CDR3 coding sequence is TGTGCCAGCAGTTCACGAGGGACAGATACGCAGTATTTT.